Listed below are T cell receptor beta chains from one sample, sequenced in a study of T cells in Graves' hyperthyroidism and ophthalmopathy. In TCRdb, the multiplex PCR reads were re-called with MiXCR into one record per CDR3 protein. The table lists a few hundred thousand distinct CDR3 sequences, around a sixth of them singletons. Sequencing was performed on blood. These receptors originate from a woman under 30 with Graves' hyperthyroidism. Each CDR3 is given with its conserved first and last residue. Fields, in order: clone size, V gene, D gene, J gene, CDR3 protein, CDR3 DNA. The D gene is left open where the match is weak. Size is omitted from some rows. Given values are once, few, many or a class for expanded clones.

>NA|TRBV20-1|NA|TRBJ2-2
CSAREGPVRELFF
TGCAGTGCTAGAGAAGGGCCGGTCAGGGAGCTGTTTTTT
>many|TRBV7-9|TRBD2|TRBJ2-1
CASSAGGWGTSGESSYNEQFF
TGTGCCAGCAGCGCCGGGGGTTGGGGGACTAGCGGGGAGAGCTCCTACAATGAGCAGTTCTTC
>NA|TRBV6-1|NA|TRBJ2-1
CASSPVQLGSNEQFF
TGTGCCAGCAGTCCTGTACAGCTGGGTAGCAATGAGCAGTTCTTC
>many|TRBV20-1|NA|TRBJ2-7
CSARGLGWGASSYEQYF
TGCAGTGCTAGAGGACTGGGGTGGGGAGCGAGCTCCTACGAGCAGTACTTC
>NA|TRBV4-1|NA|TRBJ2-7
CASSHPRDSYEQYF
TGCGCCAGCAGCCACCCAAGGGACTCCTACGAGCAGTACTTC
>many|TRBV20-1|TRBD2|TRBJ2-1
CSASRTSGRWVYNEQFF
TGCAGTGCTAGCCGGACTAGCGGGAGATGGGTCTACAATGAGCAGTTCTTC
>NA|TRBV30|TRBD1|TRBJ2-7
CAWGQDRGYEQYF
TGTGCCTGGGGGCAAGACAGGGGCTACGAGCAGTACTTC
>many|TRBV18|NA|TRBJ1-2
CASSFSQGTYGYTF
TGTGCCAGCTCTTTCTCCCAGGGTACCTATGGCTACACCTTC
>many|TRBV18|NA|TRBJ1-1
CASSPISNTEAFF
TGTGCCAGCTCACCAATAAGTAACACTGAAGCTTTCTTT
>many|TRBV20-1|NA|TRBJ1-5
CSASAGFGNQPQHF
TGCAGTGCTAGTGCGGGATTCGGCAATCAGCCCCAGCATTTT
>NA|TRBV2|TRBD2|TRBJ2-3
CASSRLAAPDTQYF
TGTGCCAGCAGTCGACTAGCGGCTCCAGATACGCAGTATTTT
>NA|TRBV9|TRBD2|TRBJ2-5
CASSASVGGGGETQYF
TGTGCCAGCAGCGCATCCGTCGGGGGGGGCGGGGAGACCCAGTACTTC
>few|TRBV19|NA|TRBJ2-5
CASKYSGGETQYF
TGTGCCAGTAAATATTCCGGAGGAGAGACCCAGTACTTC
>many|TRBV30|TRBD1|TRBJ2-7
CAWSVRDRTVTRQYF
TGTGCCTGGAGTGTACGGGACAGGACCGTTACAAGGCAGTACTTC
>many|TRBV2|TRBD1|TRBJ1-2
CASSERAGGGYGYTF
TGTGCCAGCAGTGAAAGGGCAGGGGGAGGCTATGGCTACACCTTC
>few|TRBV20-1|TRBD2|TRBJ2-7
CSARGGGLAGSEQYF
TGCAGTGCTAGAGGGGGGGGACTAGCGGGAAGCGAGCAGTACTTC
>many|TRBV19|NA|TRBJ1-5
CASSIIGSGQPQHF
TGTGCCAGTAGTATAATAGGGTCGGGTCAGCCCCAGCATTTT
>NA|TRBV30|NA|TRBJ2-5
CAWSSGWTQYF
TGTGCCTGGAGTTCCGGCTGGACCCAGTACTTC
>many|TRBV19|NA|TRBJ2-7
CASRAGTALGNEQYF
TGTGCCAGTAGGGCCGGGACGGCCTTGGGGAACGAGCAGTACTTC
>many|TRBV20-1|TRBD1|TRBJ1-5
CSAGGQGNQPQHF
TGCAGTGCTGGGGGACAGGGCAATCAGCCCCAGCATTTT
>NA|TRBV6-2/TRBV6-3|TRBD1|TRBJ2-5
CASKNRQGARGETQYF
TGTGCCAGCAAAAATCGACAGGGGGCTAGGGGAGAGACCCAGTACTTC
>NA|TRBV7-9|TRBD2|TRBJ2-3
CASSLGLAGSRDTQYF
TGTGCCAGCAGTTTGGGGCTAGCGGGGTCTCGGGATACGCAGTATTTT
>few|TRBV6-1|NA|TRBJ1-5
CASSERRGGAYQPQHF
TGTGCCAGCAGTGAAAGAAGGGGGGGGGCCTATCAGCCCCAGCATTTT
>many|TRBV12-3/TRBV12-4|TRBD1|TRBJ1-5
CASSPGDRGRQPQHF
TGTGCCAGCAGTCCCGGGGACAGGGGGAGGCAGCCCCAGCATTTT
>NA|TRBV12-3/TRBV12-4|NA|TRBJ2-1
CASSLIGRHEQFF
TGTGCCAGCAGTTTAATAGGTCGGCATGAGCAGTTCTTC
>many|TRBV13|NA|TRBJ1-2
CASSLTGADYGYTF
TGTGCCAGCAGTTTAACGGGTGCAGACTATGGCTACACCTTC
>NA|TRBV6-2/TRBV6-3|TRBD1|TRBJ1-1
CASSYTWGQGSPSYTEAFF
TGTGCCAGCAGTTATACTTGGGGACAGGGGTCTCCATCATACACTGAAGCTTTCTTT
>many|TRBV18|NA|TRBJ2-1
CASSPPVGSSYNEQFF
TGTGCCAGCTCACCACCGGTGGGAAGCTCCTACAATGAGCAGTTCTTC
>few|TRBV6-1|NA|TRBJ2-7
CASSDPREGATLSYEQYF
TGTGCCAGCAGTGATCCCAGGGAGGGGGCGACCCTCTCCTACGAGCAGTACTTC
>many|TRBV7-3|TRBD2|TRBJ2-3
CASSRSGTSTDTQYF
TGTGCCAGCAGCCGTAGCGGGACGAGCACAGATACGCAGTATTTT
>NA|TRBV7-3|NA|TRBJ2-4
CASSSGAKNIQYF
TGTGCCAGCAGTAGTGGAGCCAAAAACATTCAGTACTTC
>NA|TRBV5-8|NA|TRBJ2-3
CASSLDRATDTQYF
TGTGCCAGCAGCTTGGACAGGGCCACAGATACGCAGTATTTT
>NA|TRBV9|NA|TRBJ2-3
CASSVGGHPSTDTQYF
TGTGCCAGCAGCGTAGGGGGACATCCTAGCACAGATACGCAGTATTTT
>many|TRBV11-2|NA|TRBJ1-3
CASSFLYGSSGNTIYF
TGTGCCAGCAGCTTTTTATACGGCAGCTCTGGAAACACCATATATTTT
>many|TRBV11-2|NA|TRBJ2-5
CASSLGGPDQETQYF
TGTGCCAGCAGCTTAGGAGGACCGGATCAGGAGACCCAGTACTTC
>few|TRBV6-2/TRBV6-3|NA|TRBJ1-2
CASSRPEAGGYTF
TGTGCCAGCAGTCGACCCGAAGCGGGGGGCTACACCTTC
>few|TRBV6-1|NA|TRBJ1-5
CASRNGDSRTRAQHF
TGTGCCAGCAGAAATGGAGACAGCAGGACACGGGCCCAGCATTTT
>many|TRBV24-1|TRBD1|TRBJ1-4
CATSEGTVPEKLFF
TGTGCCACCAGTGAAGGGACAGTACCCGAAAAACTGTTTTTT
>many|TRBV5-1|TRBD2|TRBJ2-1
CASSPDTPQRGGLAEQFF
TGCGCCAGCAGCCCGGATACCCCCCAGCGGGGGGGCCTGGCTGAGCAGTTCTTC
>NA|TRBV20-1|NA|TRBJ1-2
CSANSPPGYGYTF
TGCAGTGCTAATAGCCCCCCCGGCTATGGCTACACCTTC